A single sample is the source of the 17 T cell receptor beta chains below, sequenced in a study of T cells in Graves' hyperthyroidism and ophthalmopathy. Amplified TCR beta CDR3 regions derived from RNA transcripts. The TCR CDR3 was amplified in a first-round RT-PCR using the HTBI primer set. TCRdb reanalysed the multiplex PCR reads using MiXCR and keeps one entry per CDR3 protein. Altogether around 380,000 distinct CDR3 sequences are present, approximately 13% being singletons, with the ten largest covering roughly 20%. The material sequenced was blood. The origin of the receptors is a man aged 25-45 years with Graves' hyperthyroidism that later progressed to Graves' ophthalmopathy.

The CDR3 DNA reads TGTGCCAGCAGTTACTCTTCGGGGAGAGCAAACACCATATATTTT. Protein: CASSYSSGRANTIYF. This chain joins TRBV6-5 and TRBJ1-3; the D is unclear. Per the germline V gene, CDR1 is MNHEY and CDR2 is SVGAGI. CDR3 length: 15 residues. The ends were cut back, 0 bases at V and 6 bases at J, with 12 bases in the middle.

This clonotype was found a few times. V and J are TRBV18 and TRBJ2-2, with 9 bases that match TRBD2. Germline CDR1 and CDR2: KGHSH and LQKENI. With 2 bases clipped from V and 1 base from J, the junction kept 5 bases outside the gene matches. The CDR3 runs 17 residues. The CDR3 DNA reads TGTGCCAGCTCACCAACCAGCGGGGGGCGGAACACCGGGGAGCTGTTTTTT. Its protein is CASSPTSGGRNTGELFF. Filled out from reference TRBV18 and TRBJ2-2, the complete variable domain reads NAGVMQNPRHLVRRRGQEARLRCSPMKGHSHVYWYRQLPEEGLKFMVYLQKENIIDESGMPKERFSAEFPKEGPSILRIQQVVRGDSAAYFCASSPTSGGRNTGELFFGEGSRLTVL.

This clonotype was picked up many times. V and J are TRBV20-1 and TRBJ1-2; possible D gene TRBD1, 5 bases. Germline V CDR1 and CDR2: DFQATT, SNEGSKA (reference sequence). The CDR3 extends over 17 amino acids. The V end lost 5 bases, the J end lost 0 bases, and 22 bases lay between the germline ends. The CDR3, as DNA: TGCAGTGCTCAACTAGCGCCCGGGACGCCTACTAACTATGGCTACACCTTC. Translation gives CSAQLAPGTPTNYGYTF.

As for this clonotype: This sequence may be a read error, since a much larger clone differs from it by one base. The chain couples TRBV28 to TRBJ2-1, with TRBD2 identical over 11 bases. Germline lookup yields CDR1 MDHEN and CDR2 SYDVKM. The CDR3 sequence is 15 residues long. CDR3 amino acids: CASRFSGGVTIEQSF. In nucleotides, the CDR3 is TGTGCCAGCAGATTTAGCGGGGGGGTTACGATTGAGCAGTCCTTC. Based on the CDR3 plus reference TRBV28 and TRBJ2-1, the full variable domain is DVKVTQSSRYLVKRTGEKVFLECVQDMDHENMFWYRQDPGLGLRLIYFSYDVKMKEKGDIPEGYSVSREKKERFSLILESASTNQTSMYLCASRFSGGVTIEQSFGPGTRLTVL.

In its sample, this clonotype was seen many times. V usage is TRBV5-6 and J usage is TRBJ2-5; D is perhaps TRBD1 (5 bases). The CDR3 is 14 amino acids. Trimming removed 4 bases at V and 5 bases at J, with 15 bases between. CDR1 is SGHDT and CDR2 is YYEEEE in the germline V gene. The CDR3 DNA sequence: TGTGCCAGCAGCAAGATGGGGCCAAGGGAGACCCAGTACTTC. Amino acids: CASSKMGPRETQYF.

The chain uses TRBV10-1 and TRBJ2-2, with 7 nucleotides matching TRBD1. The trim removed 4 bases at V and 4 bases at J, leaving 6 bases unmatched. From germline, CDR1 is WNHNN and CDR2 SYGVQD (reference sequence). The CDR3 loop spans 15 amino acids. The chain's CDR3 is CASSATQGTTGELFF. CDR3 DNA: TGCGCCAGCAGTGCGACACAGGGGACCACCGGGGAGCTGTTTTTT.

This clonotype was counted between two and nine times. The chain has TRBV19 and TRBJ1-1; possibly TRBD1 for D (5 bases). The V gene's germline CDR1 is LNHDA and CDR2 SQIVND (reference sequence). This CDR3 has 15 amino acids. Trimming removed 8 bases at V and 0 bases at J, with 16 bases between. The chain's CDR3 is CASRSPRGMNTEAFF. The CDR3 DNA reads as TGTGCCAGTCGTAGTCCACGGGGGATGAACACTGAAGCTTTCTTT.

This clonotype appeared many times. V and J are TRBV5-1 and TRBJ2-3; D unclear. The CDR3 is made up of 12 amino acids. V gave up 0 bases and J gave up 7 bases, with 6 bases separating them. Germline-derived CDR1 and CDR2 are SGHRS and YFSETQ. The CDR3 loop reads CASSLEKHTQYF. CDR3 sequence (DNA): TGCGCCAGCAGCTTGGAGAAGCATACGCAGTATTTT.

This chain uses TRBV4-1 with TRBJ2-7; 7 nucleotides match TRBD1. This CDR3 is 15 amino acids long. CDR1 is MGHRA and CDR2 is YSYEKL in the germline V gene. With V trimmed by 4 bases and J by 1 base, 7 bases remained unmatched. The CDR3: CASSLTTGYSYEQYF. The CDR3 nucleotides read TGCGCCAGCAGCCTGACGACAGGGTATTCCTACGAGCAGTACTTC.

V and J are TRBV20-1 and TRBJ1-6, with D unclear. Germline V gene lookup returns CDR1 DFQATT and CDR2 SNEGSKA (reference sequence). The V and J ends lost 1 base and 4 bases respectively, with 8 bases between them. The CDR3 runs 14 residues. The CDR3 reads CSARAGAYNSPLHF. The CDR3 DNA is TGCAGTGCTAGAGCGGGCGCGTATAATTCACCCCTCCACTTT.

Comment on this clonotype: An end of the junction does not agree with germline; a read error may underlie this. The rearrangement links TRBV10-1 to TRBJ2-2, with D perhaps TRBD2 (5 bases). Per the germline V gene, CDR1 is WNHNN and CDR2 is SYGVQD (reference sequence). There are 11 residues in the CDR3. The DNA of the CDR3 is TGCGCCAGCAGTGACCTCGGGGAGCCGTTTTTT. As protein: CASSDLGEPFF.

The CDR3 region is CASSLPPHFNEQFF. The CDR3 DNA sequence: TGTGCCAGCAGTTTACCCCCCCACTTCAATGAGCAGTTCTTC. The chain couples TRBV12-3 or TRBV12-4 to TRBJ2-1; no definite D call. The CDR3 loop spans 14 amino acids. The V end was cut by 2 bases, the J end by 6 bases, with 11 bases between.

The rearrangement uses TRBV12-3 or TRBV12-4 and TRBJ1-1; TRBD1 agrees at 8 bases. The CDR3 is made up of 16 amino acids. V was clipped by 6 bases and J by 0 bases; unmatched bases: 9. The CDR3, as DNA: TGTGCCAGCAGAAGGGAGACAGGGGCTATGAACACTGAAGCTTTCTTT. Amino acid sequence: CASRRETGAMNTEAFF.

Many counts were recorded for this clonotype. A junction end diverges from the germline sequence, so it may reflect a read error. The chain couples TRBV5-1 to TRBJ1-6, with 8 bases lining up with TRBD1. Looked up from germline, CDR1 is SGHRS and CDR2 is YFSETQ. This CDR3 comprises 14 residues. CDR3 DNA: TGCGCCAGCAGCTCCGGGACAGGTTATTCGCCCCTCCACTTT. It encodes CASSSGTGYSPLHF. Full variable domain (outside the CDR3, taken from reference TRBV5-1 and TRBJ1-6): KAGVTQTPRYLIKTRGQQVTLSCSPISGHRSVSWYQQTPGQGLQFLFEYFSETQRNKGNFPGRFSGRQFSNSRSEMNVSTLELGDSALYLCASSSGTGYSPLHFGNGTRLTVT.

Points on this clonotype: A read error may explain this, as a much larger clone is one base away. The gene calls are TRBV12-3 or TRBV12-4 and TRBJ2-1, with D maybe TRBD1 (5 bases). The CDR3 has 12 amino acids. Deletions cut 6 bases from V and 4 bases from J, with 7 bases between. CDR3 coding DNA: TGTGCCAGCAGGAACAGGTACAATGAGCAGTTCTTC. Translating gives CASRNRYNEQFF.

In its sample, this clonotype was seen many times. The chain links TRBV28 to TRBJ2-2, with 7 bases lining up with TRBD1. V dropped 5 bases and J dropped 3; count of bases not matched to a gene: 3. This CDR3 has 14 residues. Looked up from germline, CDR1 is MDHEN and CDR2 is SYDVKM. CDR3 amino acids: CASSPGQYTGELFF. For the CDR3, the DNA is TGTGCCAGCAGTCCGGGACAGTACACCGGGGAGCTGTTTTTT.

The chain carries TRBV5-5 and TRBJ2-7, with 9 bases matching TRBD2. The CDR3 has 16 amino acids. From germline, CDR1 is SGHKS and CDR2 YYEKEE (reference sequence). V dropped 0 bases and J dropped 6; count of bases not matched to a gene: 10. The CDR3 DNA reads TGTGCCAGCAGCTTGGCCACCGCGGGGGGGCTTGCCGAGCAGTACTTC. Translating it yields CASSLATAGGLAEQYF.